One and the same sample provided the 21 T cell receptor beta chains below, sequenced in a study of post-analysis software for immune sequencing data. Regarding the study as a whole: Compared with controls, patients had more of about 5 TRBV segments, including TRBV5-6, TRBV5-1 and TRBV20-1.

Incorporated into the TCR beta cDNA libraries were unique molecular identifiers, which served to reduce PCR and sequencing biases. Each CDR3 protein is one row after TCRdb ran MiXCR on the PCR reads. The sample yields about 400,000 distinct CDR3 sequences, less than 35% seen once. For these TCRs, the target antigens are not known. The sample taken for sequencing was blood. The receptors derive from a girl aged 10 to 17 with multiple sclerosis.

The CDR3 is CASSLTVFANQPQHF. As DNA, the CDR3 is TGTGCCAGCAGTCTGACGGTCTTTGCTAATCAGCCCCAGCATTTT. This chain links TRBV7-8 with TRBJ1-5; unclear D gene. The germline V gene encodes CDR1 SGHVS and CDR2 FQNEAQ. CDR3 size: 15 residues. The V gene lost 6 bases and the J gene lost 4 bases, with 16 bases spanning the gap.

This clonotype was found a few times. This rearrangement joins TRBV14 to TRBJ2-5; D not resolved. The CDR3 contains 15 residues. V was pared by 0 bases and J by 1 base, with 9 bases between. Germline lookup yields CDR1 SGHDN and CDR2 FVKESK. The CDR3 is CASSQDRASQETQYF. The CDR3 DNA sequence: TGTGCCAGCAGCCAAGATAGGGCCAGCCAAGAGACCCAGTACTTC.

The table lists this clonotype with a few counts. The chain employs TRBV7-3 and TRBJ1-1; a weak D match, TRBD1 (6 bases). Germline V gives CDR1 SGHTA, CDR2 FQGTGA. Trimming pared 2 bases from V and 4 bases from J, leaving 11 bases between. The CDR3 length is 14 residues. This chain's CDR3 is CASSLRGGSTEAFF. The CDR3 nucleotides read TGTGCCAGCAGCTTACGAGGGGGGAGCACTGAAGCTTTCTTT.

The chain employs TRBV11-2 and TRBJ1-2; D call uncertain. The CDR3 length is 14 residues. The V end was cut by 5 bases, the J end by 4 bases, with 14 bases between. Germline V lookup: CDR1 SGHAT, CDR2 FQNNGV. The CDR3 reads CASSPGPAGYGYTF. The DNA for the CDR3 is TGTGCCAGCAGCCCAGGACCAGCGGGCTATGGCTACACCTTC.

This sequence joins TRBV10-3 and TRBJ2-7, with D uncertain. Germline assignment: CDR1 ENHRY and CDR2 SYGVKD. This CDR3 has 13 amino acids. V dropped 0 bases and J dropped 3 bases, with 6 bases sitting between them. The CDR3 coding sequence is TGTGCCATCAGTGAGTCGAACAGCTACGAGCAGTACTTC. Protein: CAISESNSYEQYF.

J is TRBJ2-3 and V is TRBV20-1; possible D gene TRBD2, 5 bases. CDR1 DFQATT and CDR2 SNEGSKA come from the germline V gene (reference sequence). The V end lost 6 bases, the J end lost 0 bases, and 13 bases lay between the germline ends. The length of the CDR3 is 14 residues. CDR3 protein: CSAIPGTSTDTQYF. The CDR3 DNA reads TGCAGTGCAATACCGGGAACTAGCACAGATACGCAGTATTTT.

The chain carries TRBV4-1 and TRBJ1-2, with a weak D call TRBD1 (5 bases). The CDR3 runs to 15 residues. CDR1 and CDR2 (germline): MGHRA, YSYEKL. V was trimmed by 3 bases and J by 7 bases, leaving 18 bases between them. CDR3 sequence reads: CASSQGEMRGSGYTF. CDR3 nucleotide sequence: TGCGCCAGCAGCCAGGGGGAGATGAGGGGTTCTGGCTACACCTTC.

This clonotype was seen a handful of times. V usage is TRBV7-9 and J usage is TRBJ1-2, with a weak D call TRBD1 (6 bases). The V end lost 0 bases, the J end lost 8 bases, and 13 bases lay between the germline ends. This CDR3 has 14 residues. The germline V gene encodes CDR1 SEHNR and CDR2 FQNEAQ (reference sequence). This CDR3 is CASSLALGQYGYTF. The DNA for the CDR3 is TGTGCCAGCAGCTTAGCCTTAGGACAGTACGGCTACACCTTC.

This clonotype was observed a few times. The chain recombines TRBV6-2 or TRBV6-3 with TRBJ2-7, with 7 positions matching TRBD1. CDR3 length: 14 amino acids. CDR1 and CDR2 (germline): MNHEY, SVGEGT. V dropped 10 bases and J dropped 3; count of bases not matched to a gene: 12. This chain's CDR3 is CATRRTGVIYEQYF. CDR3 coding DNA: TGTGCCACCCGACGGACAGGAGTCATCTACGAGCAGTACTTC.

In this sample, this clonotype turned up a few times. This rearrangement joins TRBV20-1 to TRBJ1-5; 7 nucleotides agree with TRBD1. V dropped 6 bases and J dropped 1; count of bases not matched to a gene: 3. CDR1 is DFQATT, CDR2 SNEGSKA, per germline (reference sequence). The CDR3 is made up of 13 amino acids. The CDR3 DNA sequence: TGCAGTGCGAACAGGGGAAGCAATCAGCCCCAGCATTTT. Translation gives CSANRGSNQPQHF.

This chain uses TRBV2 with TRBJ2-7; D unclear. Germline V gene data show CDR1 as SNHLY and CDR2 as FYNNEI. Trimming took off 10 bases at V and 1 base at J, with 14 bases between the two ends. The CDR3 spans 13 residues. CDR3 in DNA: TGTGCCACCAAATTAGACTGGTCCTACGAGCAGTACTTC. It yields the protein CATKLDWSYEQYF.

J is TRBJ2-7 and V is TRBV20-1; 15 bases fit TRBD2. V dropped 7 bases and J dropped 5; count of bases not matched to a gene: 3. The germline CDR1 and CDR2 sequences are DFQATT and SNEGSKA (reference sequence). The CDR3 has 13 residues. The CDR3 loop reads CSGTSGGADEQYF. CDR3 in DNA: TGCAGTGGGACTAGCGGGGGGGCTGACGAGCAGTACTTC.

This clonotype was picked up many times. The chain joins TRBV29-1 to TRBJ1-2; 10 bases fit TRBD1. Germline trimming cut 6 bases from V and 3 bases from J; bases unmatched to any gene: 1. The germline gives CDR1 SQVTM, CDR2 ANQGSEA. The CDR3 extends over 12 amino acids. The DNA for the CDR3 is TGCAGCGTGGGGACAGGGGACTATGGCTACACCTTC. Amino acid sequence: CSVGTGDYGYTF.

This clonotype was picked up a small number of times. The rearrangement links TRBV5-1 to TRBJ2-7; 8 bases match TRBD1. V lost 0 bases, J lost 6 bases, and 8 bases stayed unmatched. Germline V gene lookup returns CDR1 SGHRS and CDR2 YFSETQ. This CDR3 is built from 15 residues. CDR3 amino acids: CASSLGPGQEGEQYF. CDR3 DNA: TGCGCCAGCAGCTTGGGCCCGGGACAGGAGGGCGAGCAGTACTTC.

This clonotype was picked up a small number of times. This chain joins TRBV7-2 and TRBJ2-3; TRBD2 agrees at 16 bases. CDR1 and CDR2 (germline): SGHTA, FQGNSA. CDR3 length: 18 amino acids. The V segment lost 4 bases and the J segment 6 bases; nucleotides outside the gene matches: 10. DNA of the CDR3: TGTGCCAGCAGCTCACCGGGACTAGCGGGGGGGCTTCGGGATACGCAGTATTTT. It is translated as CASSSPGLAGGLRDTQYF. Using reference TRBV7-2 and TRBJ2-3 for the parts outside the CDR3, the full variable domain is GAGVSQSPSNKVTEKGKDVELRCDPISGHTALYWYRQSLGQGLEFLIYFQGNSAPDKSGLPSDRFSAERTGGSVSTLTIQRTQQEDSAVYLCASSSPGLAGGLRDTQYFGPGTRLTVL.

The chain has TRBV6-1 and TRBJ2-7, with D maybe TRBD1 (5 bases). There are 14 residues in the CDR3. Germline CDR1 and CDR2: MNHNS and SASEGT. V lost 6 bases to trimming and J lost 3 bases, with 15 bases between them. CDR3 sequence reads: CASSHPGPYYEQYF. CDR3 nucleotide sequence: TGTGCCAGCAGCCACCCAGGGCCCTACTACGAGCAGTACTTC.

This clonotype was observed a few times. In DNA, the CDR3 is TGTGCCAGCAGCCCTTTCTCCCGGGAGGCGGGGGGGGCCAAAAACATTCAGTACTTC. Encoded protein: CASSPFSREAGGAKNIQYF. The chain links TRBV7-3 to TRBJ2-4; 9 bases align to TRBD2. Germline V CDR1 and CDR2: SGHTA, FQGTGA. The CDR3 has 19 amino acids. Trimming removed 5 bases from V and 1 base from J; junction bases left unmatched: 15. The full variable domain, rest sourced from reference TRBV7-3 and TRBJ2-4, is GAGVSQTPSNKVTEKGKYVELRCDPISGHTALYWYRQSLGQGPEFLIYFQGTGAADDSGLPNDRFFAVRPEGSVSTLKIQRTERGDSAVYLCASSPFSREAGGAKNIQYFGAGTRLSVL.

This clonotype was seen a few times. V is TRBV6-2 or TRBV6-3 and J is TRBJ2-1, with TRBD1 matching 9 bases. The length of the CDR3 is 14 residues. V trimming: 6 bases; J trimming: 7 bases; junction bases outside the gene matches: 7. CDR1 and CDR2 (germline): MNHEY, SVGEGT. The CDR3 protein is CASRGTGRGNEQFF. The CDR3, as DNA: TGTGCCAGCAGGGGGACAGGGAGAGGGAATGAGCAGTTCTTC.

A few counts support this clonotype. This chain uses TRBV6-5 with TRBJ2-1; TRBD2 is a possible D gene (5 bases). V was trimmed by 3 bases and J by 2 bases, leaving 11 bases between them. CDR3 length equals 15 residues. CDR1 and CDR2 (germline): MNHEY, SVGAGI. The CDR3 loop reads CASSYGGETYNEQFF. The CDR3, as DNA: TGTGCCAGCAGTTATGGAGGAGAGACCTACAATGAGCAGTTCTTC.

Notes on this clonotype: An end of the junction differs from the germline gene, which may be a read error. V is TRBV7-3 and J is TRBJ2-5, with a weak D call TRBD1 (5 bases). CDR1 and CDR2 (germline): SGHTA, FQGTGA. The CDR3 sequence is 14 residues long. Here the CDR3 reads CASNLGVGQETQYF. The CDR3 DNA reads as TGTGCCAGCAACTTAGGGGTAGGCCAAGAGACCCAGTACTTC.

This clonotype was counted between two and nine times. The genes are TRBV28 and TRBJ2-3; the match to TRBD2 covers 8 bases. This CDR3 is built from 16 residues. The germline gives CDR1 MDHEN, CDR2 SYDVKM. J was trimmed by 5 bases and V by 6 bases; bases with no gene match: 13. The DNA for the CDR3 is TGTGCCAGCAGCCCTACCCGGGGGGGGGCAGGAGATACGCAGTATTTT. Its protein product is CASSPTRGGAGDTQYF. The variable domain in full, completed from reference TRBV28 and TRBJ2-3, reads DVKVTQSSRYLVKRTGEKVFLECVQDMDHENMFWYRQDPGLGLRLIYFSYDVKMKEKGDIPEGYSVSREKKERFSLILESASTNQTSMYLCASSPTRGGAGDTQYFGPGTRLTVL.